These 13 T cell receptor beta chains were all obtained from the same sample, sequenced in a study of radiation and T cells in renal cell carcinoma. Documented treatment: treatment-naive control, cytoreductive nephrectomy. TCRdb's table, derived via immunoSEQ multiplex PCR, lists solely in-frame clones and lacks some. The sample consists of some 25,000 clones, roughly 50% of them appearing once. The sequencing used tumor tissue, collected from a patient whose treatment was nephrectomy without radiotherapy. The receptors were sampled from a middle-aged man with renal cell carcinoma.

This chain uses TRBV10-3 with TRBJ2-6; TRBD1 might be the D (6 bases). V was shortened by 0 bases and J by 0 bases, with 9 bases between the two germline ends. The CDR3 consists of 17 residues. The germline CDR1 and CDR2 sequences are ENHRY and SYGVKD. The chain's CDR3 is CAISESDSSSGANVLTF. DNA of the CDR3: TGTGCCATCAGTGAGTCGGACAGCAGCTCTGGGGCCAACGTCCTGACTTTC.

The CDR3: CASSLSQGQGGGYTF. DNA for the CDR3: TGTGCCAGCAGCTTAAGTCAAGGACAGGGCGGGGGCTACACCTTC. V usage is TRBV7-2 and J usage is TRBJ1-2, with 8 bases fitting TRBD1. This CDR3 has 15 amino acids. CDR1 is SGHTA and CDR2 is FQGNSA in the germline V gene. The ends lost 2 bases at V and 8 bases at J; junction bases unmatched: 10.

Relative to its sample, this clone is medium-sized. DNA for the CDR3: TGCGCCAGCTACCCGAACACCGGGGAGCTGTTTTTT. Its protein product is CASYPNTGELFF. The chain has TRBV5-1 and TRBJ2-2, with D unresolved. V lost 7 bases, J lost 0 bases, and 4 bases lay in between. Germline V CDR1 and CDR2: SGHRS, YFSETQ. CDR3 length equals 12 residues.

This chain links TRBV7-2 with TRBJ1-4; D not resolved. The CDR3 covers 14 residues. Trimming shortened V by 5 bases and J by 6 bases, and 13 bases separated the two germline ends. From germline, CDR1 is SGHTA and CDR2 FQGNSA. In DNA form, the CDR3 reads TGTGCCAGCAGCACTCCCGGGCGAGATGAAAAACTGTTTTTT. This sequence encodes CASSTPGRDEKLFF. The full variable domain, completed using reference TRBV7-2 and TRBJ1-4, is GAGVSQSPSNKVTEKGKDVELRCDPISGHTALYWYRQSLGQGLEFLIYFQGNSAPDKSGLPSDRFSAERTGGSVSTLTIQRTQQEDSAVYLCASSTPGRDEKLFFGSGTQLSVL.

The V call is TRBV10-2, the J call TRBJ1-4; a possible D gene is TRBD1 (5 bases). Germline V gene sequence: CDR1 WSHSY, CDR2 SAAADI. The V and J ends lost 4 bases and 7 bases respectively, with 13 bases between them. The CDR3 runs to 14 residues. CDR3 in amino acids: CASSGSRVGEKLFF. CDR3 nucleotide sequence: TGCGCCAGCAGTGGGAGCAGGGTCGGTGAAAAACTGTTTTTT.

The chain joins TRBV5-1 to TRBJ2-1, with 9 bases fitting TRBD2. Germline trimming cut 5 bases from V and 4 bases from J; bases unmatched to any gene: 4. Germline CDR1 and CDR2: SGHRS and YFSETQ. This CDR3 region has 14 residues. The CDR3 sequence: CASSGSGGYNEQFF. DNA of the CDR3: TGCGCCAGCAGTGGTAGCGGGGGTTACAATGAGCAGTTCTTC. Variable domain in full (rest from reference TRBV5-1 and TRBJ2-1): KAGVTQTPRYLIKTRGQQVTLSCSPISGHRSVSWYQQTPGQGLQFLFEYFSETQRNKGNFPGRFSGRQFSNSRSEMNVSTLELGDSALYLCASSGSGGYNEQFFGPGTRLTVL.

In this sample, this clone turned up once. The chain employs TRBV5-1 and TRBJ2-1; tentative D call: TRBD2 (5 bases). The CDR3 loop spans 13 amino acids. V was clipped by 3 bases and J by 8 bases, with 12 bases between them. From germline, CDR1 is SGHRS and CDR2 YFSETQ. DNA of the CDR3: TGCGCCAGCAGCTCCCGGGGAGTAGATGAGCAGTTCTTC. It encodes CASSSRGVDEQFF.

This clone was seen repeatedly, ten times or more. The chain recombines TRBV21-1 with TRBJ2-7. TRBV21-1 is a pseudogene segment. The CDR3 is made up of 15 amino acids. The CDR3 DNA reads TGTGCCAGCTCACGAGGGGGGACCAGGGTCTACGAGCAGTACGTC. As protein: CASSRGGTRVYEQYV.

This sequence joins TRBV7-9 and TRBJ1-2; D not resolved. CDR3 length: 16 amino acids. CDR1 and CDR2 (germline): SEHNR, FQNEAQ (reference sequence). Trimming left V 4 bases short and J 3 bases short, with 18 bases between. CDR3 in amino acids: CASSSTGRPRYYGYTF. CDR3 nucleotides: TGTGCCAGCAGCTCCACGGGCCGGCCCAGGTACTATGGCTACACCTTC.

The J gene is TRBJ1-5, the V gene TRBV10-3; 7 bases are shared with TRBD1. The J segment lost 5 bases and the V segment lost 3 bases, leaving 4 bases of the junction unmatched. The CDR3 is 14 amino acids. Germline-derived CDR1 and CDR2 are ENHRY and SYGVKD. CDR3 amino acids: CAISDRGGDQPQHF. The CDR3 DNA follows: TGTGCCATCAGTGACAGGGGGGGCGATCAGCCCCAGCATTTT.

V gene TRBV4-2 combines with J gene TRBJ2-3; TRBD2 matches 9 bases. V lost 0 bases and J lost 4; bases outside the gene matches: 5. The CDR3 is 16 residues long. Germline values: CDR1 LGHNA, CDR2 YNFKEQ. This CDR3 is CASSQDAAGGPDTQYF. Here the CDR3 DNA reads TGTGCCAGCAGCCAAGATGCCGCGGGGGGGCCAGATACGCAGTATTTT.

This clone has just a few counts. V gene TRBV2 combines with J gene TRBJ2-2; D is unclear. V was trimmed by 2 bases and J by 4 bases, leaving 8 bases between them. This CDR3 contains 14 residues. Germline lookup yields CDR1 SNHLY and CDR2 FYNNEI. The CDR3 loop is CASSERASTGELFF. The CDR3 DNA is TGTGCCAGCAGTGAAAGGGCGTCCACCGGGGAGCTGTTTTTT.

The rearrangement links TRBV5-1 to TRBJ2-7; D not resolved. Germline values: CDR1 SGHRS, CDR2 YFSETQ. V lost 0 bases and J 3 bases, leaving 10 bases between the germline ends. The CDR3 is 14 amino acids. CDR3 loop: CASSLANSIYEQYF. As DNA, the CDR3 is TGCGCCAGCAGCTTGGCGAACTCTATCTACGAGCAGTACTTC.